This is a list of T cell receptor beta chains from one sample in a study of T-cell memory formation after mild COVID-19. MiXCR, run by TCRdb on the 5' RACE reads, gives a single entry per CDR3 protein. Here the sample spans around 320,000 distinct CDR3 sequences, 28% being singletons. The sample comprised PBMCs or a T cell subset sorted from them (not recorded which). Receptor source: an adult woman who had mild COVID-19 (a few samples of this study predate the infection). Cell type and time point are not known. Both conserved end residues are part of each CDR3. The D gene is left open where the match is weak. Size tells how often a clone was seen (once, few, many) or the class of an expanded clone, and some rows leave it out.

size	J	D	V	DNA	CDR3
NA	TRBJ1-4	TRBD1	TRBV29-1	TGCAGCGTCTCCCCGGGACAGGCGTCCCGAGGAAAACTGTTTTTT	CSVSPGQASRGKLFF
few	TRBJ2-7	NA	TRBV4-2	TGTGCCAGCAGCCAAGCCGAAAGCTACGAGCAGTACTTC	CASSQAESYEQYF
NA	TRBJ1-1	TRBD1	TRBV5-4	TGTGCCAGCAGCGGTGCGGGGGAGGGACAGGAGGATGAAGCTTTCTTT	CASSGAGEGQEDEAFF
NA	TRBJ2-7	NA	TRBV13	TGTGCCAGCAGCTCATCACGATACGAGCAGTACTTC	CASSSSRYEQYF
few	TRBJ2-2	TRBD2	TRBV7-9	TGTGCCAGCAGCTTAACGGGACTAGCGACCGGGGAGCTGTTTTTT	CASSLTGLATGELFF
few	TRBJ2-2	NA	TRBV12-3/TRBV12-4	TGTGCCAGCAGTTTAGACTGGTCCGGGGAGCTGTTTTTT	CASSLDWSGELFF
NA	TRBJ2-1	NA	TRBV15	TGTGCCACCAGCAGAGATCGGTGGGATGAGCAGTTCTTC	CATSRDRWDEQFF
NA	TRBJ1-2	NA	TRBV12-3/TRBV12-4	TGTGCCAGCAGTTTAAGAGGGTTGGGCTATGGCTACACCTTC	CASSLRGLGYGYTF
few	TRBJ1-1	NA	TRBV15	TGTGCCACCAGCAGGTACATAGGGATTAACACTGAAGCTTTCTTT	CATSRYIGINTEAFF
NA	TRBJ2-3	TRBD2	TRBV25-1	TGTGCCAGCAGCCGGACTAGCGGGGGGGTTAGCACAGATACGCAGTATTTT	CASSRTSGGVSTDTQYF
few	TRBJ2-1	TRBD2	TRBV7-6	TGTGCCAGCAGCTCTGGGGTGACCGGGACTAGCGGGACCTCCTACAATGAGCAGTTCTTC	CASSSGVTGTSGTSYNEQFF
few	TRBJ1-1	TRBD1	TRBV20-1	TGCAGTGCTAGGGGGACAGGGAACACTGAAGCTTTCTTT	CSARGTGNTEAFF
NA	TRBJ2-7	TRBD1	TRBV25-1	TGTGCCACCTACGGGACAGCATCCTACGAGCAGTACTTC	CATYGTASYEQYF
NA	TRBJ2-7	NA	TRBV7-2	TGTGCCAGCAGCTTAGGTGCGACAGGAACCTACGAGCAGTACTTC	CASSLGATGTYEQYF
NA	TRBJ2-5	NA	TRBV12-3/TRBV12-4	TGTGCCAGCAGTCCGGGAGTCGAGACCCAGTACTTC	CASSPGVETQYF
few	TRBJ2-2	NA	TRBV7-9	TGTGCCAGCAGCTCCCGGGACTTACGGCACGGGGAGCTGTTTTTT	CASSSRDLRHGELFF
few	TRBJ2-3	NA	TRBV6-5	TGTGCCAGCAGCCACCGGGTTAACCCTAGCACAGATACGCAGTATTTT	CASSHRVNPSTDTQYF
few	TRBJ2-6	NA	TRBV4-3	TGCGCCAGCAGCCAAGCGACAGAGCCAATTTCTGGGGCCAACGTCCTGACTTTC	CASSQATEPISGANVLTF
few	TRBJ1-2	NA	TRBV4-3	TGCGCCAGCAGCCAAGACGGCTGGGGCAACTATGGCTACACCTTC	CASSQDGWGNYGYTF
few	TRBJ2-7	TRBD1	TRBV5-1	TGCGCCAGCAGCAGCTGGGACAGGCCCTACGAGCAGTACTTC	CASSSWDRPYEQYF
NA	TRBJ1-1	NA	TRBV12-1	TGTGCCAGCAGTTCGGACAGGGACACTGAAGCTTTCTTT	CASSSDRDTEAFF
NA	TRBJ2-1	TRBD1	TRBV5-1	TGCGCCAGCAGCGTACAGGGGGCATTCATCAATGAGCAGTTCTTC	CASSVQGAFINEQFF
few	TRBJ2-7	NA	TRBV20-1	TGCAGTGTAGGTATTGGTTCCTACGAGCAGTACTTC	CSVGIGSYEQYF
few	TRBJ1-5	NA	TRBV19	TGTGCCAGTAGTCCCACGGCGCAGGGAGTCGGGCCCCAGCATTTT	CASSPTAQGVGPQHF
NA	TRBJ2-3	NA	TRBV6-5	TGTGCCAGCAGTTATGGGGGGTATACAGATACGCAGTATTTT	CASSYGGYTDTQYF
NA	TRBJ1-1	TRBD1	TRBV30	TGTGCCTGGAGTTTAAAACAGGGGGGGACTGAAGCTTTCTTT	CAWSLKQGGTEAFF
NA	TRBJ2-7	NA	TRBV20-1	TGCAGTGCCACAACCGGGGCCCGCTCCTACGAGCAGTACTTC	CSATTGARSYEQYF
few	TRBJ2-1	NA	TRBV4-1	TGCGCCAGCAGCCAAGATTTAGGGGCAGGGGTTCACAGTGAGCAGTTCTTC	CASSQDLGAGVHSEQFF
few	TRBJ2-7	TRBD1	TRBV9	TGTGCCAGCAGCGCCCGACAGGGGGCCTACGAGCAGTACTTC	CASSARQGAYEQYF
NA	TRBJ1-6	TRBD1	TRBV6-5	TGTGCCAGCAGTTTTCTGGACAGGGGGAATTCACCCCTCCACTTT	CASSFLDRGNSPLHF
NA	TRBJ2-1	TRBD2	TRBV12-3/TRBV12-4	TGTGCCAGCAGTTCGGGTAGACTAGCGGGGGACTACAATGAGCAGTTCTTC	CASSSGRLAGDYNEQFF
NA	TRBJ2-1	TRBD2	TRBV11-2	TGTGCCAGCACCCTCTCCGGGGCTAGCGGGAGGTATGAGCAGTTCTTC	CASTLSGASGRYEQFF
NA	TRBJ2-5	NA	TRBV29-1	TGCAGCGTTGAGGGTGGAGGAAGCCAAGAGACCCAGTACTTC	CSVEGGGSQETQYF
few	TRBJ2-2	NA	TRBV7-3	TGTGCCAGCAGCTTAACACACGCCGAAGCACGCACCGGGGAGCTGTTTTTT	CASSLTHAEARTGELFF
few	TRBJ1-3	NA	TRBV19	TGTGCCAGTAGTATCAAGGGCTCTGGAAACACCATATATTTT	CASSIKGSGNTIYF
few	TRBJ2-3	NA	TRBV5-1	TGCGCCAGCAGCTCCACGCCAGGGTCTGGTGCAGATACGCAGTATTTT	CASSSTPGSGADTQYF
NA	TRBJ2-7	NA	TRBV7-9	TGTGCCAGCAGCTTTGGCAGGGATTACGAGCAGTACTTC	CASSFGRDYEQYF
NA	TRBJ2-7	NA	TRBV24-1	TGTGCCACCAGTGACCCCTTGACAGAGCAGTACTTC	CATSDPLTEQYF
NA	TRBJ2-7	TRBD1	TRBV5-1	TGCGCCAGCAGCTTCACCGGGACAGGGGTTGGGGAGCAGTACTTC	CASSFTGTGVGEQYF
NA	TRBJ2-2	NA	TRBV15	TGTGCCACCAGCAGAGAGACCGGGGAGCTGTTTTTT	CATSRETGELFF
NA	TRBJ2-3	TRBD1	TRBV11-1	TGTGCCAGCAACAAAGACAGGGGATACACAGATACGCAGTATTTT	CASNKDRGYTDTQYF
once	TRBJ2-3	NA	TRBV21-1	TGTGCCAGCACCTCGCGTCGCAGCAAGCGGGAAGGCACAGATACGCAGTATTTT	CASTSRRSKREGTDTQYF
NA	TRBJ2-1	NA	TRBV4-1	TGCGCCAGCAGCCAAGGAAGGGTAGCGAATGAGCAGTTCTTC	CASSQGRVANEQFF
few	TRBJ1-2	NA	TRBV7-8	TGTGCCAGCAGGGCTTTCACGGGAAACTATGGCTACACCTTC	CASRAFTGNYGYTF
NA	TRBJ2-2	TRBD2	TRBV7-7	TGTGCTAGCAGCTTATCCGTAGCGGGGTACACCGGGGAGCTGTTTTTT	CASSLSVAGYTGELFF
NA	TRBJ2-3	TRBD2	TRBV18	TGTGCCAGCTCACCTGGACTAGCGGGAGTGTTCGGCACAGATACGCAGTATTTT	CASSPGLAGVFGTDTQYF
many	TRBJ2-2	NA	TRBV5-1	TGCGCCAGCAGCTTGATCGCGGGGAAGGCCGGGGAGCTGTTTTTT	CASSLIAGKAGELFF
few	TRBJ2-3	NA	TRBV9	TGTGCCAGCAGCGTAGGTGGCAACGAGCGTAATACTCGGTATTTT	CASSVGGNERNTRYF
NA	TRBJ1-1	NA	TRBV9	TGTGCCAGCAGCGTCCCACTACAGGGAATGAACACTGAAGCTTTCTTT	CASSVPLQGMNTEAFF
NA	TRBJ2-5	TRBD2	TRBV14	TGTGCCAGCAGCCCAGCGGGAGGGGGGACCCAGTACTTC	CASSPAGGGTQYF
NA	TRBJ2-5	NA	TRBV5-4	TGTGCCAGCAGCGACGTAACCAGCCAGACCCAGTACTTC	CASSDVTSQTQYF
NA	TRBJ2-7	TRBD1	TRBV7-6	TGTGCCAGCACACTGGGGACAGGGGGAGGCTACGAGCAGTACTTC	CASTLGTGGGYEQYF
NA	TRBJ2-2	TRBD1	TRBV9	TGTGCCAGCAGCGACCGGGACAGGGCATGGGGGTACTCCGGGGAGCTGTTTTTT	CASSDRDRAWGYSGELFF